These T cell receptor beta chains were read from a single sample in a study of vaccination effects on CD4 cells after COVID-19. Only in-frame clones appear in the TCRdb table, and some are missing; sequencing was by immunoSEQ multiplex PCR. The sample includes under 50,000 clones, approximately 61% of them seen just once. These receptors have no identified antigens. The source material was CD4+ T cells from PBMCs cultured without peptide, sampled before COVID-19 vaccination. The receptors stem from a human donor who received a COVID-19 vaccine. CDR3s include the opening cysteine and the closing phenylalanine or tryptophan. Each record gives: J gene, D gene, clone size, V gene, CDR3 protein, CDR3 DNA. A D gene is named only where the DNA matches it firmly. The size entry is marked missing in some rows and otherwise reads once, few, many or a size class.

J gene: TRBJ1-5
D gene: -
clone size: few
V gene: TRBV2
CDR3 protein: CASSGEVQPQHF
CDR3 DNA: TGTGCCAGCAGTGGAGAGGTCCAGCCCCAGCATTTT

J gene: TRBJ1-1
D gene: TRBD1
clone size: -
V gene: TRBV27
CDR3 protein: CASRQRTGALHTEAFF
CDR3 DNA: TGTGCCAGCCGTCAGCGGACAGGGGCCTTGCACACTGAAGCTTTCTTT

J gene: TRBJ1-1
D gene: -
clone size: -
V gene: TRBV7-2
CDR3 protein: CASSPGRWVTEAFF
CDR3 DNA: TGTGCCAGCTCCCCGGGACGCTGGGTCACTGAAGCTTTCTTT

J gene: TRBJ1-1
D gene: -
clone size: -
V gene: TRBV6-1
CDR3 protein: CASSDYTRGTEAFF
CDR3 DNA: TGTGCCAGCAGTGATTATACTAGAGGCACTGAAGCTTTCTTT

J gene: TRBJ1-6
D gene: TRBD1
clone size: -
V gene: TRBV6-5
CDR3 protein: CASSWGTGNSPLHF
CDR3 DNA: TGTGCCAGCAGTTGGGGGACAGGGAATTCACCCCTCCACTTT

J gene: TRBJ2-7
D gene: TRBD2
clone size: -
V gene: TRBV2
CDR3 protein: CAGSGTSQNEQYF
CDR3 DNA: TGTGCCGGCTCCGGGACTAGCCAGAACGAGCAGTACTTC

J gene: TRBJ2-1
D gene: TRBD2
clone size: few
V gene: TRBV27
CDR3 protein: CASSARLAGGEEQFF
CDR3 DNA: TGTGCCAGCAGCGCCCGACTAGCGGGAGGTGAGGAGCAGTTCTTC

J gene: TRBJ2-7
D gene: -
clone size: -
V gene: TRBV3-1/TRBV3-2
CDR3 protein: CASSPFTGALITDEQYF
CDR3 DNA: TGTGCCAGCAGCCCCTTTACGGGGGCCCTTATTACCGACGAGCAGTACTTC

J gene: TRBJ2-7
D gene: -
clone size: -
V gene: TRBV27
CDR3 protein: CASSLRFGSSYEQYF
CDR3 DNA: TGTGCCAGCAGTTTAAGGTTTGGTTCCTCCTACGAGCAGTACTTC

J gene: TRBJ2-1
D gene: TRBD2
clone size: once
V gene: TRBV9
CDR3 protein: CASSVGGGRGARNEQFF
CDR3 DNA: TGTGCCAGCAGCGTAGGGGGAGGGAGGGGCGCGCGGAATGAGCAGTTCTTC

J gene: TRBJ2-2
D gene: -
clone size: -
V gene: TRBV9
CDR3 protein: CASSPRRYSGNTGELFF
CDR3 DNA: TGTGCCAGCAGCCCCCGTAGGTACAGCGGGAACACCGGGGAGCTGTTTTTT

J gene: TRBJ1-2
D gene: -
clone size: few
V gene: TRBV30
CDR3 protein: CAWGTGYGYTF
CDR3 DNA: TGTGCCTGGGGGACGGGCTATGGCTACACCTTC

J gene: TRBJ2-5
D gene: TRBD1
clone size: -
V gene: TRBV9
CDR3 protein: CASSVGQGPQETQYF
CDR3 DNA: TGTGCCAGCAGCGTCGGACAGGGACCTCAAGAGACCCAGTACTTC

J gene: TRBJ1-5
D gene: -
clone size: -
V gene: TRBV5-1
CDR3 protein: CASSPQGGGQEPQHF
CDR3 DNA: TGCGCCAGCAGCCCTCAAGGGGGGGGGCAGGAACCCCAGCATTTT

J gene: TRBJ1-2
D gene: -
clone size: -
V gene: TRBV18
CDR3 protein: CASSPSDSRGYTF
CDR3 DNA: TGTGCCAGCTCACCATCGGATTCAAGAGGCTACACCTTC

J gene: TRBJ1-5
D gene: -
clone size: few
V gene: TRBV18
CDR3 protein: CASSPRVGNQPQHF
CDR3 DNA: TGTGCCAGCTCACCACGGGTGGGCAATCAGCCCCAGCATTTT

J gene: TRBJ2-3
D gene: -
clone size: -
V gene: TRBV7-2
CDR3 protein: CASSSRGAMKSDTQYF
CDR3 DNA: TGTGCCAGCAGCTCCCGGGGGGCGATGAAATCAGATACGCAGTATTTT

J gene: TRBJ2-7
D gene: -
clone size: -
V gene: TRBV5-8
CDR3 protein: CASSGGPAYEQYF
CDR3 DNA: TGTGCCAGCAGCGGGGGACCGGCTTACGAGCAGTACTTC

J gene: TRBJ1-6
D gene: -
clone size: few
V gene: TRBV4-3
CDR3 protein: CASSQDGRGGGNSPLHF
CDR3 DNA: TGCGCCAGCAGCCAAGATGGTCGGGGAGGGGGTAATTCACCCCTCCACTTT

J gene: TRBJ1-3
D gene: TRBD1
clone size: -
V gene: TRBV2
CDR3 protein: CASRVNRGGNTIYF
CDR3 DNA: TGTGCCAGCAGAGTCAACAGGGGTGGAAACACCATATATTTT

J gene: TRBJ1-5
D gene: -
clone size: once
V gene: TRBV28
CDR3 protein: CASSLEQAHSNQPQHF
CDR3 DNA: TGTGCCAGCAGTTTGGAACAGGCCCATAGCAATCAGCCCCAGCATTTT

J gene: TRBJ1-6
D gene: -
clone size: -
V gene: TRBV7-9
CDR3 protein: CASSSSLIGSYNSPLHF
CDR3 DNA: TGTGCCAGCAGCAGCTCCCTAATAGGCTCCTATAATTCACCCCTCCACTTT

J gene: TRBJ1-2
D gene: -
clone size: few
V gene: TRBV4-3
CDR3 protein: CASSQYQGTNYGYTF
CDR3 DNA: TGCGCCAGCAGCCAATATCAGGGTACTAACTATGGCTACACCTTC

J gene: TRBJ1-5
D gene: -
clone size: -
V gene: TRBV5-5
CDR3 protein: CASSLDGLGNQPQHF
CDR3 DNA: TGTGCCAGCAGCTTGGACGGACTGGGCAATCAGCCCCAGCATTTT

J gene: TRBJ1-2
D gene: TRBD1
clone size: -
V gene: TRBV29-1
CDR3 protein: CSVSQGVGGYTF
CDR3 DNA: TGCAGCGTTTCCCAGGGGGTGGGCGGCTACACCTTC

J gene: TRBJ1-1
D gene: -
clone size: few
V gene: TRBV2
CDR3 protein: CASSEVLGSTEAFF
CDR3 DNA: TGTGCCAGCAGTGAGGTGCTGGGGTCAACTGAAGCTTTCTTT

J gene: TRBJ1-5
D gene: -
clone size: few
V gene: TRBV5-8
CDR3 protein: CASSLPGRGSNQPQHF
CDR3 DNA: TGTGCCAGCAGCTTACCCGGACGGGGCAGCAATCAGCCCCAGCATTTT

J gene: TRBJ2-1
D gene: -
clone size: few
V gene: TRBV5-1
CDR3 protein: CASSGGWDEQFF
CDR3 DNA: TGCGCCAGCAGCGGGGGTTGGGATGAGCAGTTCTTC

J gene: TRBJ1-1
D gene: -
clone size: few
V gene: TRBV3-1/TRBV3-2
CDR3 protein: CASSPQGYSTEAFF
CDR3 DNA: TGTGCCAGCAGCCCGCAGGGATATAGCACTGAAGCTTTCTTT

J gene: TRBJ2-1
D gene: -
clone size: -
V gene: TRBV30
CDR3 protein: CAWSVGSSSYNEQFF
CDR3 DNA: TGTGCCTGGAGTGTAGGCTCTAGCTCCTACAATGAGCAGTTCTTC

J gene: TRBJ1-5
D gene: TRBD1
clone size: -
V gene: TRBV3-1/TRBV3-2
CDR3 protein: CASSQSQGAGQPQHF
CDR3 DNA: TGTGCCAGCAGCCAATCACAGGGGGCTGGCCAGCCCCAGCATTTT

J gene: TRBJ2-4
D gene: TRBD1
clone size: -
V gene: TRBV6-2/TRBV6-3
CDR3 protein: CASSLTGGFAKNIQYF
CDR3 DNA: TGTGCCAGCAGCCTAACAGGGGGCTTCGCCAAAAACATTCAGTACTTC

J gene: TRBJ1-2
D gene: -
clone size: few
V gene: TRBV28
CDR3 protein: CASRVGGAYTF
CDR3 DNA: TGTGCCAGCAGGGTAGGGGGTGCATACACCTTC

J gene: TRBJ1-2
D gene: TRBD1
clone size: -
V gene: TRBV4-1
CDR3 protein: CASSQVGQREVGYTF
CDR3 DNA: TGCGCCAGCAGCCAGGTGGGACAGAGGGAGGTTGGCTACACCTTC

J gene: TRBJ1-2
D gene: -
clone size: -
V gene: TRBV4-2
CDR3 protein: CASSQGTVHFYGYTF
CDR3 DNA: TGTGCCAGCAGCCAAGGGACCGTCCATTTCTATGGCTACACCTTC

J gene: TRBJ1-2
D gene: -
clone size: -
V gene: TRBV4-1
CDR3 protein: CASSQEHRTPYGYTF
CDR3 DNA: TGCGCCAGCAGCCAAGAGCACAGGACACCATATGGCTACACCTTC

J gene: TRBJ1-1
D gene: -
clone size: few
V gene: TRBV7-9
CDR3 protein: CASSLEGLGGEAFF
CDR3 DNA: TGTGCCAGCAGCCTCGAAGGGCTGGGAGGTGAAGCTTTCTTT

J gene: TRBJ1-4
D gene: TRBD1
clone size: -
V gene: TRBV3-1/TRBV3-2
CDR3 protein: CASSPRQGREKLFF
CDR3 DNA: TGTGCCAGCAGCCCTCGACAGGGCAGAGAAAAACTGTTTTTT

J gene: TRBJ2-1
D gene: -
clone size: few
V gene: TRBV18
CDR3 protein: CASSPGQYNEQFF
CDR3 DNA: TGTGCCAGCTCACCAGGGCAGTACAATGAGCAGTTCTTC

J gene: TRBJ1-5
D gene: -
clone size: -
V gene: TRBV6-5
CDR3 protein: CASSPYRGAGQPQHF
CDR3 DNA: TGTGCCAGCAGTCCCTACCGGGGGGCGGGACAGCCCCAGCATTTT

J gene: TRBJ1-6
D gene: -
clone size: -
V gene: TRBV6-6
CDR3 protein: CASSYSTPGRNSPLHF
CDR3 DNA: TGTGCCAGCAGTTACTCGACGCCGGGGAGGAATTCACCCCTCCACTTT

J gene: TRBJ1-1
D gene: -
clone size: once
V gene: TRBV7-9
CDR3 protein: CASSLMGPSGTNTEAFF
CDR3 DNA: TGTGCCAGCAGCTTAATGGGTCCCTCAGGGACCAACACTGAAGCTTTCTTT

J gene: TRBJ2-5
D gene: -
clone size: -
V gene: TRBV29-1
CDR3 protein: CSVDKLRGETQYF
CDR3 DNA: TGCAGCGTTGACAAGCTACGGGGAGAGACCCAGTACTTC

J gene: TRBJ2-1
D gene: TRBD2
clone size: -
V gene: TRBV7-8
CDR3 protein: CASSLGPGGLSDEQFF
CDR3 DNA: TGTGCCAGCAGCTTGGGCCCGGGGGGTCTATCTGATGAGCAGTTCTTC

J gene: TRBJ2-2
D gene: -
clone size: -
V gene: TRBV10-3
CDR3 protein: CAIAGRANTGELFF
CDR3 DNA: TGTGCCATCGCTGGGCGCGCGAACACCGGGGAGCTGTTTTTT

J gene: TRBJ2-7
D gene: TRBD2
clone size: -
V gene: TRBV10-3
CDR3 protein: CAIRTGPTGGYEQYF
CDR3 DNA: TGTGCCATCAGAACTGGACCCACGGGGGGGTACGAGCAGTACTTC

J gene: TRBJ2-2
D gene: TRBD1
clone size: -
V gene: TRBV5-5
CDR3 protein: CASSPWGQLTNTGELFF
CDR3 DNA: TGTGCCAGCAGCCCGTGGGGACAGCTTACGAACACCGGGGAGCTGTTTTTT

J gene: TRBJ2-5
D gene: TRBD2
clone size: -
V gene: TRBV7-9
CDR3 protein: CASSFSRGGETQYF
CDR3 DNA: TGTGCCAGCAGCTTTTCTCGGGGGGGAGAGACCCAGTACTTC

J gene: TRBJ2-7
D gene: -
clone size: few
V gene: TRBV29-1
CDR3 protein: CSATTTTYEQYF
CDR3 DNA: TGCAGCGCGACGACAACCACATACGAGCAGTACTTC